This T cell receptor (beta chain) was captured by sequencing in a study of blood T cell repertoires in COVID-19. Study-level background: Samples of COVID-19 (acute and convalescent) were obtained from the United States, Italy and Spain.

Profiled with immunoSEQ multiplex PCR; TCRdb holds only in-frame clones, not every one. This sample has 250,000 to 400,000 clones, with almost 90% found just once. The CDR3 covers 15 residues. With V trimmed by 3 bases and J by 2 bases, 2 bases remained unmatched. Germline CDR1 reads MNHEY; CDR2 reads SMNVEV (reference sequence). The material sequenced was peripheral blood. J is TRBJ2-7 and V is TRBV27; TRBD2 matches at 12 bases. This receptor was obtained from a woman between 25 and 40 years old with COVID-19, enrolled during active disease. CDR3 loop: CASSFTSGGTYEQYF. In nucleotides, the CDR3 is TGTGCCAGCAGTTTTACTAGCGGGGGGACCTACGAGCAGTACTTC.